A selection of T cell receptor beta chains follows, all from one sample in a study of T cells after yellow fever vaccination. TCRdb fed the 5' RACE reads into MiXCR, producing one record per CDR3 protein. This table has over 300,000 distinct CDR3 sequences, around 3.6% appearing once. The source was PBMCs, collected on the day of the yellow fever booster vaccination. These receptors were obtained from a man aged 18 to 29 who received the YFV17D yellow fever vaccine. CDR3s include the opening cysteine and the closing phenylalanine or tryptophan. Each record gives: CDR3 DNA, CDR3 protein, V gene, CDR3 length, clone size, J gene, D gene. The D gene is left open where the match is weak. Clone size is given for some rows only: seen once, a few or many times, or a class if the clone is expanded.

CDR3nt: TGTGCCAGCAGCAGGAGGGGCCAGGTTGCGTACACTGAAGCTTTCTTT
CDR3aa: CASSRRGQVAYTEAFF
v_gene: TRBV14
len: 16
abundance: few
j_gene: TRBJ1-1
d_gene: .

CDR3nt: TGCGCCAGCAGCCTCTTAAGGACAGGGTCTGTAATTGGTAACACTGAAGCTTTCTTT
CDR3aa: CASSLLRTGSVIGNTEAFF
v_gene: TRBV5-1
len: 19
abundance: .
j_gene: TRBJ1-1
d_gene: TRBD1

CDR3nt: TGTGCCAGCAGCTTAGATTTCCCGGACTATGGCTACACCTTC
CDR3aa: CASSLDFPDYGYTF
v_gene: TRBV11-1
len: 14
abundance: .
j_gene: TRBJ1-2
d_gene: .

CDR3nt: TGTGCCAGCAGCCTGGACGGACAGGGGGCGCGTGGCTACACCTTC
CDR3aa: CASSLDGQGARGYTF
v_gene: TRBV5-4
len: 15
abundance: few
j_gene: TRBJ1-2
d_gene: TRBD1

CDR3nt: TGTGCCAGCAGCTTAGGTCTAGCGGGCTACAATGAGCAGTACTTC
CDR3aa: CASSLGLAGYNEQYF
v_gene: TRBV7-3
len: 15
abundance: .
j_gene: TRBJ2-7
d_gene: TRBD2

CDR3nt: TGTGCCAGCAACTACGAAGGGACAGCAGGCTATGGCTACACCTTC
CDR3aa: CASNYEGTAGYGYTF
v_gene: TRBV4-2
len: 15
abundance: few
j_gene: TRBJ1-2
d_gene: TRBD1

CDR3nt: TGCGCCAGCAGCCGCGACTCCCCTAGCACAGATACGCAGTATTTT
CDR3aa: CASSRDSPSTDTQYF
v_gene: TRBV5-1
len: 15
abundance: few
j_gene: TRBJ2-3
d_gene: .

CDR3nt: TGTGCCAGCAGTTCCGGGGGAGTCTCTGGGGCCAACGTCCTGACTTTC
CDR3aa: CASSSGGVSGANVLTF
v_gene: TRBV12-3/TRBV12-4
len: 16
abundance: many
j_gene: TRBJ2-6
d_gene: .

CDR3nt: TGCAGTGCCGGACTAGCGGGCACAGATACGCAGTATTTT
CDR3aa: CSAGLAGTDTQYF
v_gene: TRBV20-1
len: 13
abundance: .
j_gene: TRBJ2-3
d_gene: TRBD2

CDR3nt: TGTGCCAGCAGTCCAACTAGCGGGGGGTGGAATGAGCAGTTCTTC
CDR3aa: CASSPTSGGWNEQFF
v_gene: TRBV5-6
len: 15
abundance: few
j_gene: TRBJ2-1
d_gene: TRBD2

CDR3nt: TGCAGTGCTATCTCAGGACTGCCCGTTCGCCCAGATACGCAGTATTTT
CDR3aa: CSAISGLPVRPDTQYF
v_gene: TRBV20-1
len: 16
abundance: .
j_gene: TRBJ2-3
d_gene: .

CDR3nt: TGTGCCAGCAGCTTAGTTGGGTCAGGGGGTTACCAAGAGACCCAGTACTTC
CDR3aa: CASSLVGSGGYQETQYF
v_gene: TRBV11-2
len: 17
abundance: few
j_gene: TRBJ2-5
d_gene: TRBD1

CDR3nt: TGTGCCAGCAGCTCCCAGGGGCAAGAGACCCAGTACTTC
CDR3aa: CASSSQGQETQYF
v_gene: TRBV7-3
len: 13
abundance: many
j_gene: TRBJ2-5
d_gene: .

CDR3nt: TGCGCCAGCAGCAACCGCGGGCAGGGGAACACTGAAGCTTTCTTT
CDR3aa: CASSNRGQGNTEAFF
v_gene: TRBV5-1
len: 15
abundance: many
j_gene: TRBJ1-1
d_gene: .

CDR3nt: TGTGCCAGCAGGCAGGGGCTAGCGGGGGGGCCAACCCAAGAGACCCAGTACTTC
CDR3aa: CASRQGLAGGPTQETQYF
v_gene: TRBV5-4
len: 18
abundance: .
j_gene: TRBJ2-5
d_gene: TRBD2

CDR3nt: TGCAGCGTTGGAACCGGGACAGGGGGCTACGAGCAGTACTTC
CDR3aa: CSVGTGTGGYEQYF
v_gene: TRBV29-1
len: 14
abundance: many
j_gene: TRBJ2-7
d_gene: TRBD1

CDR3nt: TGTGCCAGCAGTTCGACCGGGACTAGCTACGAGCAGTACTTC
CDR3aa: CASSSTGTSYEQYF
v_gene: TRBV12-3/TRBV12-4
len: 14
abundance: few
j_gene: TRBJ2-7
d_gene: TRBD2

CDR3nt: TGTGCCAGCAGTCCCCCGGGGTCTAACTATGGCTACACCTTC
CDR3aa: CASSPPGSNYGYTF
v_gene: TRBV6-6
len: 14
abundance: many
j_gene: TRBJ1-2
d_gene: .

CDR3nt: TGTGCCAGCGGGGGATACACCGGGGAGCTGTTTTTT
CDR3aa: CASGGYTGELFF
v_gene: TRBV6-5
len: 12
abundance: many
j_gene: TRBJ2-2
d_gene: .

CDR3nt: TGTGCCACCAGCAGCCCCTTGCCTTCGGAGACCCAGTACTTC
CDR3aa: CATSSPLPSETQYF
v_gene: TRBV15
len: 14
abundance: many
j_gene: TRBJ2-5
d_gene: .

CDR3nt: TGTGCCAGCAGCTTCGGGGGGGCGGCCTATGGCTACACCTTC
CDR3aa: CASSFGGAAYGYTF
v_gene: TRBV7-8
len: 14
abundance: .
j_gene: TRBJ1-2
d_gene: .

CDR3nt: TGTGCCAGCAGCTTGGCACACACTGAAGCTTTCTTT
CDR3aa: CASSLAHTEAFF
v_gene: TRBV5-6
len: 12
abundance: many
j_gene: TRBJ1-1
d_gene: .

CDR3nt: TGTGCCAGCAGTTTTCAGTTCACCTACGAGCAGTACTTC
CDR3aa: CASSFQFTYEQYF
v_gene: TRBV27
len: 13
abundance: .
j_gene: TRBJ2-7
d_gene: .

CDR3nt: TGTGCCAGCAGCCCGCGGACGGGCTCGGGACTAGCGGGCAATGAGCAGTTCTTC
CDR3aa: CASSPRTGSGLAGNEQFF
v_gene: TRBV5-4
len: 18
abundance: few
j_gene: TRBJ2-1
d_gene: TRBD2